The 3 T cell receptor beta chains in this list originate from one sample, sequenced in a study of T cells expressing NK-cell markers. Using the 5' RACE reads, TCRdb records one entry per CDR3 protein without DNA. The clone table shows a few hundred thousand distinct CDR3 sequences, with the ten largest holding about 5.2%. The sample taken for sequencing was blood T cells: a sorted CD56 or NKG2C T cell subset, CD4+ or CD8+ T cells, or bulk PBMC T cells (not recorded which). These TCRs come from a man aged 18-75 years in good health.

V gene TRBV9 combines with J gene TRBJ2-7. CDR3 length: 13 residues. The germline V gene has CDR1 SGDLS and CDR2 YYNGEE. The CDR3: CASSDTPTSEQYF.

The chain couples TRBV7-2 to TRBJ2-7. From germline, CDR1 is SGHTA and CDR2 FQGNSA. This CDR3 spans 15 amino acids. The CDR3 loop reads CASSTSYSSTYEQYF.

The chain couples TRBV10-3 to TRBJ2-5; TCRdb picks TRBD1, but there is no DNA to check that call. Germline V CDR1 and CDR2: ENHRY, SYGVKD. The CDR3 has 15 amino acids. The CDR3 protein is CAIGTSPGVTETQYF.